This T cell receptor beta chain was sequenced for a study of T cell responses to AZD1222 COVID-19 vaccine (dated by TCRdb to the early 2020s). For context, the study as a whole: A total of 233 trial participants underwent TCR sequencing, of whom about 200 had received two doses of AZD1222 and about 26 had received two doses of the MenACWY control vaccine. Enrollment into the trials was organized by age into subgroups of 18-55, 56-69 and 70-plus years, and those subgroups contained roughly 150, 30 and 60 TCR-sequenced participants, respectively. What the authors observed across the whole study: No day 14 peak-response samples were available, so repertoires were characterized only after the peak T cell response. Conclusions about previously exposed vaccinees are limited because only 5 or 6 AZD1222 recipients were SARS-CoV-2 seropositive at baseline. The vaccine-associated CD4 TCRs covered the entire spike protein, and the dominant responses fell in regions 160-218 and 743-854. A significant rise in spike-specific TCR breadth and depth was observed after two AZD1222 doses relative to day 0 and relative to MenACWY recipients. Participants were mostly white British and included more females than males, and it was suggested by the authors that clonal diversity may have been underestimated. Epitopes outside the regions mutated in the B.1.351 and B.1.1.7 variants were reportedly recognized by nearly half of the unique spike-specific TCRs. In the small 56-69-year group, the increase in depth fell short of significance, most likely because of low power.

The CDR3 regions of human TCRbeta chains were subjected to immunosequencing. The study's processing was this. TCRs in the repertoires were compared against a reference library of SARS-CoV-2-specific TCRs that had been generated with the MIRA antigen-specificity platform. Breadth was defined as the fraction of unique TCRs that were SARS-CoV-2-associated. Depth was defined as the fraction of total T cells that were SARS-CoV-2-associated. Each spike-specific TCR was assigned to its reactive spike region and to a CD4 or CD8 class using the MIRA data. Log10-transformed breadth and depth values were compared by one-way ANOVA with Sidak's multiple comparisons tests. In its TCRdb copy, this immuneACCESS table keeps in-frame sequences only and misses some clones. Where compared with another copy, unresolved V genes explain less than half of these, and the others have no known cause. V and J calls plus clone size are reproduced from that table; the DNA served to infer D and trimming. This sample's table has entries for around 140,000 clones. The top ten clonotypes cover about 2.2% of the sample.

Taken with the paper, the label for time point translates to: baseline before first vaccination. Vaccinee samples came from UK trials COV001 and COV002, including a single-blind randomized controlled phase 2/3 trial of AZD1222 (ChAdOx1 nCoV-19) in healthy adults. For TCRbeta chain sequencing, PBMC samples were collected from trial participants at day 0 and at day 28 after the second dose. Comment on this clone: It has no known antigen specificity.

Counted from cysteine to phenylalanine, this CDR3 has 14 amino acids. Kept here is only the CDR3 DNA, which spans 42 bases and is read in frame from base 1. Via the germline V gene (reference sequence), CDR1 is SGHKS and CDR2 YYEKEE. Trimming takes 3 bases off V and 3 bases off J; junction bases not matched to a gene: 6. Sequences were obtained from peripheral blood. The chain links TRBV5-5 with TRBJ2-7, with 7 junctional bases fitting TRBD2. The TCR was taken from an adult in good health. The CDR3 sequence is CASSSAGGSYEQYF. The DNA sequence reads TGTGCCAGCAGCTCCGCAGGCGGGAGCTACGAGCAGTACTTC.